This T cell receptor (beta chain) is drawn from a study of shared T cell receptors in the human thymus. Germline assignment: CDR1 SGHRS and CDR2 YFSETQ. The trim removed 3 bases at V and 1 base at J, leaving 9 bases unmatched. The CDR3 loop spans 17 amino acids. Some clones are missing from TCRdb's copy, which holds only in-frame ones; the method was immunoSEQ multiplex PCR. This table holds 720,000 or so clones, roughly 88% found once. This sample also belongs to another study, concerning human thymus T cells.

The TCR sequence derives from a girl in the first two years of life with a congenital heart defect. This chain links TRBV5-1 with TRBJ1-1, with 10 positions matching TRBD1. Material for sequencing was thymocytes. The CDR3 here is CASSSTGGHFPNTEAFF. Here the CDR3 DNA reads TGCGCCAGCAGCTCGACAGGGGGCCATTTTCCGAACACTGAAGCTTTCTTT.